This T cell receptor (beta chain) was documented in a study of CD8+CD57+ T cells in acquired aplastic anemia. This clonotype was recorded at least ten times. The V gene lost 4 bases and the J gene lost 0 bases, with 11 bases spanning the gap. The CDR3 has 15 residues. Germline loops: CDR1 ENHRY, CDR2 SYGVKD. The TCR beta profiling, which covered VDJ combination and CDR3 sequence, was carried out using genomic DNA as the template. Via MiXCR, TCRdb re-called the reads, giving one row per CDR3 protein. The profile shows roughly 150,000 distinct CDR3 sequences, less than 60% of them singletons. Patients chosen for sequencing had shown CD8+CD57+ cell expansion by flow cytometry.

The TCR sequence derives from a human donor with aplastic anemia. The gene calls are TRBV10-3 and TRBJ2-3, with D unclear. The sample consisted of sorted CD4+, CD8+, or CD8+CD57+ T cells (not recorded which) from PBMCs. The CDR3 is CAISADLSSTDTQYF. The CDR3 DNA sequence: TGTGCCATCAGTGCGGACCTCTCTAGCACAGATACGCAGTATTTT.